The present entry profiles one TCR beta chain with its context. The CDR3 spans 16 residues. Germline V CDR1 and CDR2: SGHVS, FNYEAQ. V shed 6 bases and J 0 bases; nucleotides not matched to a gene: 2. This sample stems from a study of blood T cell repertoires in COVID-19. TCRdb's copy holds only in-frame clones and misses some; the assay was immunoSEQ multiplex PCR. Seen here are 150,000 or so clones, 65% to 90% observed once, and the top ten hold roughly 8.9%. This chain joins TRBV7-6 and TRBJ2-2; 12 bases are shared with TRBD2. The TCR sequence derives from a woman aged 45-59 years with acute or convalescent COVID-19. Sequenced input: peripheral blood. The CDR3 reads CASRRTSGTNTGELFF. The DNA for the CDR3 is TGTGCCAGCAGGCGGACTAGCGGGACGAACACCGGGGAGCTGTTTTTT.